Below, 9 T cell receptor beta chains from the same sample are listed, as sequenced in a study of blood T cell repertoires in COVID-19 (dated by TCRdb to 2018 to 2021). The method behind the library was the immunoSEQ multiplex PCR assay. TCRdb took over this immuneACCESS table, retaining in-frame rearrangements with V and J assigned. Such tables are incomplete; in checked studies, under half of the missing clones stem from an unresolved V gene, and the remainder is unexplained. The sample table contains about 70,000 clones; only one count was recorded for roughly 86% of them. Of the sample, 3.9% falls within the top ten clones. The sample consisted of peripheral blood. The receptors originated from a man between 65 and 85 years old with active COVID-19.

This clone appeared a single time. The J gene is TRBJ2-7, the V gene TRBV24-1, with 7 bases identical to TRBD1. This CDR3 has 16 amino acids. Germline V gives CDR1 KGHDR, CDR2 SFDVKD. J lost 7 bases, V lost 3 bases, and 14 bases had no gene match. The CDR3 is CATSDPRRDSQKEQYF. CDR3 bases: TGTGCCACCAGTGATCCCCGCCGGGACAGTCAGAAGGAGCAGTACTTC.

The chain joins TRBV4-3 to TRBJ2-3; possible D gene TRBD2, 5 bases. The CDR3 has 16 residues. The germline gives CDR1 LGHNA, CDR2 YSLEER. V lost 4 bases, J lost 1 base, and 15 bases lay in between. CDR3 nucleotide sequence: TGCGCCAGCAGCCCCCTTGGGCACGGGGGCACAGATACGCAGTATTTT. This encodes CASSPLGHGGTDTQYF.

This chain links TRBV3-1 (or the pseudogene TRBV3-2) with TRBJ2-3; 9 bases are a match to TRBD2. V trimming: 3 bases; J trimming: 1 base; junction bases outside the gene matches: 5. Germline CDR1 is LGHDT and CDR2 is YNNKEL (reference sequence). The CDR3 loop spans 16 amino acids. The CDR3 reads CASSQGPSGGTDTQYF. DNA of the CDR3: TGTGCCAGCAGCCAGGGGCCTAGCGGGGGCACAGATACGCAGTATTTT.

The rearrangement links TRBV7-2 to TRBJ2-7; 9 nucleotides align to TRBD2. The CDR3 covers 16 residues. V trimming: 0 bases; J trimming: 5 bases; junction bases outside the gene matches: 8. Germline V gene lookup returns CDR1 SGHTA and CDR2 FQGNSA. In DNA form, the CDR3 reads TGTGCCAGCAGCTTAGCGGGGTCTAGCGGGAAAAACGAGCAGTACTTC. It codes for CASSLAGSSGKNEQYF.

V and J are TRBV4-3 and TRBJ2-1; TRBD2 is a possible D gene (6 bases). Trimming stripped 0 bases from V and 12 bases from J, with 9 bases between. Germline V lookup: CDR1 LGHNA, CDR2 YSLEER. The CDR3 runs 12 residues. The DNA of the CDR3 is TGCGCCAGCAGCCAAGAGGAGGGTCCGCAGTTCTTC. It encodes CASSQEEGPQFF.

This clone was seen a handful of times. This chain connects TRBV5-6 to TRBJ1-2, with D tentatively TRBD1 (6 bases). Trimming stripped 3 bases from V and 4 bases from J, with 28 bases between. Germline V gene lookup returns CDR1 SGHDT and CDR2 YYEEEE. The CDR3 has 19 amino acids. The CDR3, as DNA: TGTGCCAGCAGCTCCGGGGGGCAGGGGACCACCTATCGGGTCTATGGCTACACCTTC. Encoded protein: CASSSGGQGTTYRVYGYTF.

The chain couples TRBV18 to TRBJ1-5; no clear D gene. The germline gives CDR1 KGHSH, CDR2 LQKENI. This CDR3 is 15 amino acids long. V lost 3 bases, J lost 0 bases, and 9 bases lay in between. CDR3: CASSPGGDSNQPQHF. The CDR3 nucleotides read TGTGCCAGCTCACCTGGCGGGGATAGCAATCAGCCCCAGCATTTT.

The chain combines TRBV21-1 with TRBJ1-2. TRBV21-1 corresponds to a pseudogene. The CDR3 is made up of 13 amino acids. The CDR3 nucleotides are TGTGCCAGCAGCAAAACCCCAGGGAGGGGCTACACCTTC. This codes for CASSKTPGRGYTF.

V usage is TRBV19 and J usage is TRBJ1-2, with D possibly matching TRBD1 (5 bases). Trimming pared 9 bases from V and 5 bases from J, leaving 16 bases between. Germline CDR1 is LNHDA and CDR2 is SQIVND (reference sequence). The CDR3 spans 13 residues. The CDR3 loop reads CASRAGGEYGYTF. The CDR3 DNA follows: TGTGCCAGCCGGGCGGGGGGGGAATATGGCTACACCTTC.